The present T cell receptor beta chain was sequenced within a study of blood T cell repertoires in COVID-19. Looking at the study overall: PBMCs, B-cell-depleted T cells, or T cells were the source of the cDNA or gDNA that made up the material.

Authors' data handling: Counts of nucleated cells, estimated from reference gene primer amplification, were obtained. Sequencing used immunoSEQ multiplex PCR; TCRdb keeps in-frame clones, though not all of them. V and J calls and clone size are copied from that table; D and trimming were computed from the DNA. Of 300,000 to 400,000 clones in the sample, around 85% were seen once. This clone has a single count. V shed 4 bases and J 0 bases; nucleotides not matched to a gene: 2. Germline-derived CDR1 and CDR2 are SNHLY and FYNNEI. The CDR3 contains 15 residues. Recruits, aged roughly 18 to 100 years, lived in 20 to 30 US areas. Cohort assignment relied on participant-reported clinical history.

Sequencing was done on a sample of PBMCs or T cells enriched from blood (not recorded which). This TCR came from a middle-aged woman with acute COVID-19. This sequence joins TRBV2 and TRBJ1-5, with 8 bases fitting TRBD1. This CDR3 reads CASSGDRGSNQPQHF. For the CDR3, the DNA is TGTGCCAGCAGTGGCGACAGGGGTAGCAATCAGCCCCAGCATTTT. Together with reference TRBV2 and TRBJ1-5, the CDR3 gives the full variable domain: EPEVTQTPSHQVTQMGQEVILRCVPISNHLYFYWYRQILGQKVEFLVSFYNNEISEKSEIFDDQFSVERPDGSNFTLKIRSTKLEDSAMYFCASSGDRGSNQPQHFGDGTRLSIL.